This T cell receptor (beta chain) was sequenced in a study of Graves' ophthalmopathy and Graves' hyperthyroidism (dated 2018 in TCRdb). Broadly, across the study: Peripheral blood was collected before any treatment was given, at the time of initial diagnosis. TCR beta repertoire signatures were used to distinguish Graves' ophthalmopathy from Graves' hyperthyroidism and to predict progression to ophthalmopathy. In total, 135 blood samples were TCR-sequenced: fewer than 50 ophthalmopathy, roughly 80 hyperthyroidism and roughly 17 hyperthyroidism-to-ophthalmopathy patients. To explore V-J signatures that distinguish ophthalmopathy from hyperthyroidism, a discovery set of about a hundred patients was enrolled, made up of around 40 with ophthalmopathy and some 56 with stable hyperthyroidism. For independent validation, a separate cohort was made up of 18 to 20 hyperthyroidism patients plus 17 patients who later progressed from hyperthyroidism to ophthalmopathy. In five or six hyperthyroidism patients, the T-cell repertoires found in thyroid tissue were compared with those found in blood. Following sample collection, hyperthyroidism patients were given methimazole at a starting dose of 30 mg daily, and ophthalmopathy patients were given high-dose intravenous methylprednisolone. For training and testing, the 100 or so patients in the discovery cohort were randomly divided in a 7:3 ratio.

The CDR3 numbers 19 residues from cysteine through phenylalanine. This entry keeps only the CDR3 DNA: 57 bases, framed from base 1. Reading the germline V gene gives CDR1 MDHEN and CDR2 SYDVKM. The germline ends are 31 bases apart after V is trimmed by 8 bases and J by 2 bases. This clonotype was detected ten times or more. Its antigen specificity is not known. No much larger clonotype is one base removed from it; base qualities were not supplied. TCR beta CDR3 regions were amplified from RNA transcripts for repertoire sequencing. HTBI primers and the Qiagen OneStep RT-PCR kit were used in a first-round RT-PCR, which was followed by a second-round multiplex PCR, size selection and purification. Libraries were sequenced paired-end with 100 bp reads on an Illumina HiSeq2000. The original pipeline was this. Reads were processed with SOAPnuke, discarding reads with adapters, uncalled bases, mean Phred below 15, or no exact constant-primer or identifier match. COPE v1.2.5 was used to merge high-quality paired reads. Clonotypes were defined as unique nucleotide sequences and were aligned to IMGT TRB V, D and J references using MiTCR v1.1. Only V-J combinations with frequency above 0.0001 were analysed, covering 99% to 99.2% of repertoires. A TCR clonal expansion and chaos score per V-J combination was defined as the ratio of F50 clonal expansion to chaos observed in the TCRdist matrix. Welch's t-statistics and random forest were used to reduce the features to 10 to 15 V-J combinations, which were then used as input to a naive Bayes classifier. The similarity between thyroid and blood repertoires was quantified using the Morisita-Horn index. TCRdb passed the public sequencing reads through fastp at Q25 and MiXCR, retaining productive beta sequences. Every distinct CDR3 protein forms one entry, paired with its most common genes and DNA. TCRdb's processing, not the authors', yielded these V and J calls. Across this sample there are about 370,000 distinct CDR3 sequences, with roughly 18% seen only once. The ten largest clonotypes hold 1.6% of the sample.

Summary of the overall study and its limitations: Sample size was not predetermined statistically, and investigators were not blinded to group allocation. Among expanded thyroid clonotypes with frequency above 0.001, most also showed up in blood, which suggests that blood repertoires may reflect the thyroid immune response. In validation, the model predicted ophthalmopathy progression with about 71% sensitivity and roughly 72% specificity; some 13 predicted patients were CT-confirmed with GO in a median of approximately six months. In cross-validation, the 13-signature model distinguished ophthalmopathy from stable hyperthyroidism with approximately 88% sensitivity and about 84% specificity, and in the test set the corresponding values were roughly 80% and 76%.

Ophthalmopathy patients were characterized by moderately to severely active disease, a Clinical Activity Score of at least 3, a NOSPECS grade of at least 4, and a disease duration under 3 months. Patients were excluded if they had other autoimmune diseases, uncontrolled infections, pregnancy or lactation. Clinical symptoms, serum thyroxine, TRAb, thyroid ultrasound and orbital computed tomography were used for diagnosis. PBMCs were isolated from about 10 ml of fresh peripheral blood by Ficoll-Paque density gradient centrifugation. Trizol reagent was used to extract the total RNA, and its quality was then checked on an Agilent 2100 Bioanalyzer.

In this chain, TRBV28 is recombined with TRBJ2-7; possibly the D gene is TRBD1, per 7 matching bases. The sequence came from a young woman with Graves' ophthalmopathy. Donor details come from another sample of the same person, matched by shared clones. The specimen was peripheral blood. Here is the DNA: TGTGCCAGCCCCCCCCGGACGGGACGTCCGCCAGGGGGGACCTACGAGCAGTACTTC. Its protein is CASPPRTGRPPGGTYEQYF.